Each of the 9 T cell receptor beta chains below was sequenced from the same sample in a study of early T cells in non-severe SARS-CoV-2 infection. Each CDR3 protein gets one entry after TCRdb re-called the 5' RACE reads with MiXCR. The sample records about 97,000 distinct CDR3 sequences, roughly 9.6% being singletons. Here the sequenced sample was whole blood, taken at baseline. All receptors derive from an adult who was a healthcare worker with PCR-confirmed SARS-CoV-2 infection or an uninfected control (not recorded which).

The J gene is TRBJ2-5, the V gene TRBV18; no firm D call. The V and J ends lost 0 bases and 5 bases respectively, with 7 bases between them. CDR1 and CDR2 (germline): KGHSH, LQKENI. The CDR3 length is 13 residues. The chain's CDR3 is CASSPPVGETQYF. In DNA, the CDR3 is TGTGCCAGCTCACCACCGGTTGGGGAGACCCAGTACTTC.

V and J are TRBV9 and TRBJ2-3; D is ambiguous. The CDR3 is made up of 13 amino acids. The V and J ends lost 0 bases and 6 bases respectively, with 8 bases between them. Per germline, CDR1 SGDLS and CDR2 YYNGEE. The chain's CDR3 is CASSVEYTDTQYF. The CDR3 DNA reads TGTGCCAGCAGCGTAGAATATACCGATACGCAGTATTTT.

This chain joins TRBV9 and TRBJ2-2; tentatively, D is TRBD1 (5 bases). The V and J ends lost 2 bases and 3 bases respectively, with 11 bases between them. The CDR3 extends over 15 amino acids. Looked up from germline, CDR1 is SGDLS and CDR2 is YYNGEE. The CDR3 spells CASSVGPRDTGELFF. The CDR3, as DNA: TGTGCCAGCAGCGTGGGGCCCCGAGACACCGGGGAGCTGTTTTTT.

On this clonotype: Just one base apart from a much larger clone, this may be a read error. The gene calls are TRBV24-1 and TRBJ2-1; 7 positions match TRBD1. Germline lookup yields CDR1 KGHDR and CDR2 SFDVKD. CDR3 length: 16 amino acids. CDR3 DNA sequence: TGTGCCACCAGTGATTTGCAGACAGGGAGCTACAATGTGCAGTTCTTC. It is translated as CATSDLQTGSYNVQFF.

This clonotype showed up just a few times. The chain combines TRBV7-3 with TRBJ2-2, with unresolved D. The CDR3 has 16 amino acids. The germline gives CDR1 SGHTA, CDR2 FQGTGA. Between the trimmed V and J ends, which lost 2 bases and 4 bases, there was a span of 14 bases. The CDR3 loop reads CASSLVGHTATGELFF. The CDR3 nucleotides read TGTGCCAGCAGCTTAGTGGGCCATACCGCCACCGGGGAGCTGTTTTTT.

The chain couples TRBV9 to TRBJ2-7; D is undetermined. V dropped 0 bases and J dropped 2 bases, with 9 bases sitting between them. CDR1 is SGDLS, CDR2 YYNGEE, per germline. CDR3 size: 14 residues. This chain's CDR3 is CASSVGLQAYEQYF. The CDR3 nucleotides read TGTGCCAGCAGCGTAGGTCTCCAAGCCTACGAGCAGTACTTC.

This clonotype was observed many times. The genes are TRBV4-2 and TRBJ2-1, with D maybe TRBD2 (5 bases). This CDR3 comprises 13 residues. Trimming took off 6 bases at V and 5 bases at J, with 11 bases between the two ends. The germline gives CDR1 LGHNA, CDR2 YNFKEQ. CDR3 nucleotides: TGTGCCAGCAGTCGCAGAGGGAACAATGAGCAGTTCTTC. This sequence encodes CASSRRGNNEQFF.

This clonotype was seen a handful of times. This chain connects TRBV10-3 to TRBJ2-7, with D hard to call. The CDR3 is 13 amino acids. Trimming left V 0 bases short and J 7 bases short, with 10 bases between. The germline CDR1 and CDR2 sequences are ENHRY and SYGVKD. This CDR3 reads CAISESRPQEQYF. The CDR3 DNA follows: TGTGCCATCAGTGAGTCCCGACCCCAAGAGCAGTACTTC.

This sequence joins TRBV29-1 and TRBJ1-5; D not certain. The CDR3 spans 12 residues. Trimming stripped 4 bases from V and 3 bases from J, with 7 bases between. The germline CDR1 and CDR2 sequences are SQVTM and ANQGSEA. CDR3 nucleotide sequence: TGCAGCGTTGGGGGAAACAATCAGCCCCAGCATTTT. The encoded protein is CSVGGNNQPQHF.